What follows describes a single T cell receptor (beta chain). Its specificity is unknown. The length of the CDR3 is 15 residues. V was trimmed by 4 bases and J by 6 bases, leaving 19 bases between them. CDR1 SQVTM and CDR2 ANQGSEA come from the germline V gene. The sample originates from a study of glioma-infiltrating T cells after dendritic cell vaccination. Points from the study as a whole: Complete blood and tumor specimen sets were limited to few patients. Estimated pretreatment TIL content predicted outcome after dendritic cell vaccination.

Sequenced by immunoSEQ multiplex PCR; TCRdb stores in-frame clones only, minus some. The profile covers about 90,000 clones, with less than 90% appearing a single time and less than 8% taken by the ten largest. Stated time point: after dendritic cell vaccination, including at tumor progression/relapse. V gene TRBV29-1 combines with J gene TRBJ2-1; no firm D call. Sequencing was performed on blood, taken after dendritic cell vaccination. This TCR came from a human donor with glioblastoma. The CDR3 region is CSVAYVSSRGNEQFF. CDR3 bases: TGCAGCGTTGCGTATGTCTCCAGCCGCGGCAATGAGCAGTTCTTC.